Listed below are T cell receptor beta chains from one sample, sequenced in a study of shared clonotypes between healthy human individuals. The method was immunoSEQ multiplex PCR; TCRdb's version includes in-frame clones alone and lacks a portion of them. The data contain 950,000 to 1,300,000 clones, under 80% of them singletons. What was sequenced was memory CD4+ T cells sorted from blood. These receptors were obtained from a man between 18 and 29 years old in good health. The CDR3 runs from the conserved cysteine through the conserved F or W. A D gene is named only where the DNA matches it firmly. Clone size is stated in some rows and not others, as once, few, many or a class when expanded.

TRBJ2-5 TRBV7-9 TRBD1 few CASSNGQGTGTQYF TGTGCCAGCAGCAACGGACAGGGAACGGGGACCCAGTACTTC
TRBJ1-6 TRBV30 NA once CACPDGLGHNSPLHF TGTGCCTGTCCTGATGGATTGGGACATAATTCACCCCTCCACTTT
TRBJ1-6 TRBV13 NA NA CASSLAGLNSPLHF TGTGCCAGCAGCTTAGCAGGGTTGAATTCACCCCTCCACTTT
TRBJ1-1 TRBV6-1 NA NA CASSEAFWPKGTEAFF TGTGCCAGCAGTGAAGCATTTTGGCCCAAAGGCACTGAAGCTTTCTTT
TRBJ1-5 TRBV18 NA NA CASSRDGDNQPQHF TGTGCCAGCTCGCGGGACGGAGACAATCAGCCCCAGCATTTT
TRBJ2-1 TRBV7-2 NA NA CASSRGVANEQFF TGTGCCAGCAGTCGCGGGGTAGCCAATGAGCAGTTCTTC
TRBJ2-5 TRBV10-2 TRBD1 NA CASSEDRGDGQYF TGCGCCAGCAGTGAGGACAGGGGGGATGGCCAGTACTTC
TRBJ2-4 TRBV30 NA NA CACGPRTVAKNIQYF TGTGCCTGTGGACCCCGAACCGTGGCCAAAAACATTCAGTACTTC
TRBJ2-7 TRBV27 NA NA CASRPSPGHEQYF TGTGCCAGCCGGCCCTCCCCTGGCCACGAGCAGTACTTC
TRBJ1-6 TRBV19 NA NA CASPHSPLHF TGTGCCAGTCCCCATTCACCCCTCCACTTT
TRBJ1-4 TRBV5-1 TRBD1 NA CASSRGGQGTNEKLFF TGCGCCAGCAGCCGCGGCGGACAGGGAACTAATGAAAAACTGTTTTTT
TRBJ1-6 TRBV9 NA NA CASSDSSSYNSPLHF TGTGCCAGCAGCGATTCGAGCTCCTATAATTCACCCCTCCACTTT
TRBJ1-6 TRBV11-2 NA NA CASSSATTNSPLHF TGTGCCAGCAGCTCAGCTACGACAAATTCACCCCTCCACTTT
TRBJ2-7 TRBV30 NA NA CAWSAWDLGKYEQYF TGTGCCTGGAGCGCCTGGGACCTCGGGAAATATGAGCAGTACTTC
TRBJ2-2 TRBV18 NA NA CASSPVTTNTGELFF TGTGCCAGCTCACCTGTAACTACGAACACCGGGGAGCTGTTTTTT
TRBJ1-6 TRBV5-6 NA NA CASSLLDGSSYNSPLHF TGTGCCAGCAGCTTGCTTGACGGGAGCTCCTATAATTCACCCCTCCACTTT
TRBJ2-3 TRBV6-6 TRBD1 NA CASSYGTGEVDTQYF TGTGCCAGCAGCTACGGAACAGGGGAAGTGGATACGCAGTATTTT
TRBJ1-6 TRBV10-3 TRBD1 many CAISPGQGVSPLHF TGTGCCATCAGCCCCGGACAGGGGGTTTCACCCCTCCACTTT
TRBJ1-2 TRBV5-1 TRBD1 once CASSRGQGANYGYTF TGCGCCAGCAGCAGAGGACAGGGGGCGAACTATGGCTACACCTTC
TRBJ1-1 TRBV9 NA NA CASSVAPEQAAFF TGTGCCAGCAGCGTAGCCCCGGAGCAGGCAGCTTTCTTT
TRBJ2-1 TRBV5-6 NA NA CASSFRQNEQFF TGTGCCAGCAGCTTCCGACAGAATGAGCAGTTCTTC
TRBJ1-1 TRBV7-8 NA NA CASSFLGDTEAFF TGTGCCAGCAGCTTTTTGGGGGACACTGAAGCTTTCTTT
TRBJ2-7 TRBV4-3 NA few CASSQETGGSRYYEQYF TGCGCCAGCAGCCAAGAGACAGGCGGGAGTAGATACTACGAGCAGTACTTC
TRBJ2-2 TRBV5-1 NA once CASKLTDSLAGTYTGELFF TGCGCCAGCAAATTAACCGACTCTTTAGCTGGAACCTACACCGGGGAGCTGTTTTTT
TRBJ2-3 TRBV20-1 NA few CSYSYTDTQYF TGCAGTTACTCTTACACAGATACGCAGTATTTT
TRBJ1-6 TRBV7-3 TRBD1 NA CASSLGQGYNSPLHF TGTGCCAGCAGCTTAGGACAGGGGTATAATTCACCCCTCCACTTT
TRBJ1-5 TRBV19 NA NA CASSILQGSNQPQHF TGTGCCAGTAGTATCCTACAGGGTTCAAATCAGCCCCAGCATTTT
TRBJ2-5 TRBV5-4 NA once CASSLARGQETQYF TGTGCCAGCAGCTTGGCCCGGGGACAAGAGACCCAGTACTTC
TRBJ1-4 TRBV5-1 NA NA CASSLDGTSRANEKLFF TGCGCCAGCAGCTTGGATGGTACCTCTAGAGCTAATGAAAAACTGTTTTTT
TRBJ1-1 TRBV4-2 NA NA CASSRRENTEAFF TGTGCCAGCAGCCGAAGGGAGAACACTGAAGCTTTCTTT
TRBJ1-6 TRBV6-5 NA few CASIGGYNSPLHF TGTGCCAGCATCGGGGGGTATAATTCACCCCTCCACTTT
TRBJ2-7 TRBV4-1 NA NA CASSQGGTAVYEQYF TGCGCCAGCAGCCAAGGCGGGACGGCGGTCTACGAGCAGTACTTC
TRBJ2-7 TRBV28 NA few CASSPAYEQYF TGTGCCAGCAGCCCCGCCTACGAGCAGTACTTC
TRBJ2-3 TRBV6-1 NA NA CASSGAGQLTDTQYF TGTGCCAGCAGTGGAGCGGGACAGCTCACAGATACGCAGTATTTT
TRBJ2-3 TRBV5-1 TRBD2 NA CASSFQLAGSTDTQYF TGCGCCAGCAGCTTCCAACTAGCGGGGAGCACAGATACGCAGTATTTT